Presented here are 27 T cell receptor beta chains from one specimen sequenced in a study of T cells expressing NK-cell markers. Each CDR3 protein gets one entry in TCRdb, which reprocessed the 5' RACE reads and gives no DNA. The sample features under 600,000 distinct CDR3 sequences, with 1.4% in its top ten. Sequencing was carried out using blood T cells: a sorted CD56 or NKG2C T cell subset, CD4+ or CD8+ T cells, or bulk PBMC T cells (not recorded which). These receptors came from a woman aged 45-60 years in good health.

The rearrangement joins TRBV27 to TRBJ2-5; the D call of TRBD2 rests on TCRdb alone, since no DNA is present to check it. The CDR3 has 15 amino acids. Germline loops: CDR1 MNHEY, CDR2 SMNVEV (reference sequence). CDR3 residues: CASSFLSSGQETQYF.

The chain combines TRBV4-2 with TRBJ2-1. CDR3 length: 13 residues. Looked up from germline, CDR1 is LGHNA and CDR2 is YNFKEQ. The CDR3 here is CASSQVAGNQQFF.

This rearrangement joins TRBV20-1 to TRBJ2-5; the TCRdb D gene call, TRBD2, has no DNA to confirm it. CDR1 is DFQATT and CDR2 is SNEGSKA in the germline V gene (reference sequence). The CDR3 spans 14 residues. CDR3 sequence: CSARGRTSGETQYF.

The gene calls are TRBV15 and TRBJ2-2; the D gene TCRdb calls, TRBD2, cannot be checked with no DNA. The germline V gene has CDR1 LNHNV and CDR2 YYDKDF (reference sequence). This CDR3 is 18 amino acids long. The chain's CDR3 is CATSRDPPAGALTGELFF. Variable domain in full (rest from reference TRBV15 and TRBJ2-2): DAMVIQNPRYQVTQFGKPVTLSCSQTLNHNVMYWYQQKSSQAPKLLFHYYDKDFNNEADTPDNFQSRRPNTSFCFLDIRSPGLGDTAMYLCATSRDPPAGALTGELFFGEGSRLTVL.

V usage is TRBV29-1 and J usage is TRBJ2-1. The CDR3 extends over 13 amino acids. The V gene's germline CDR1 is SQVTM and CDR2 ANQGSEA. CDR3 loop: CSADELFNNEQFF.

The chain combines TRBV20-1 with TRBJ2-1; TCRdb gives TRBD1 as the D gene, but with no DNA this cannot be confirmed. This CDR3 comprises 19 residues. Germline values: CDR1 DFQATT, CDR2 SNEGSKA (reference sequence). The CDR3 is CSARDVRSPLPPEYNEQFF.

The chain is built from TRBV27 and TRBJ2-3; the D call of TRBD2 rests on TCRdb alone, since no DNA is present to check it. CDR3 length: 19 amino acids. Germline CDR1 MNHEY, CDR2 SMNVEV (reference sequence). CDR3 loop: CASSSVSKQAGVGTDTQYF.

The chain is built from TRBV5-1 and TRBJ2-5. Germline V gene data show CDR1 as SGHRS and CDR2 as YFSETQ. This CDR3 comprises 13 residues. The CDR3 sequence is CASSLGGVETQYF.

The chain is built from TRBV20-1 and TRBJ2-5; TCRdb's D gene call, TRBD1, goes unchecked for lack of DNA. The CDR3 is made up of 15 amino acids. CDR1 and CDR2 from the germline V gene are DFQATT and SNEGSKA (reference sequence). CDR3 residues: CSARGGGGSQETQYF.

The chain links TRBV24-1 to TRBJ2-1. CDR1 KGHDR and CDR2 SFDVKD come from the germline V gene. The CDR3 loop spans 12 amino acids. CDR3 loop: CATSDVAGLQFF.

This chain uses TRBV24-1 with TRBJ2-2; TCRdb returns TRBD1, unconfirmable since there is no DNA. This CDR3 contains 12 residues. The germline V gene has CDR1 KGHDR and CDR2 SFDVKD. CDR3 sequence: CATRGVTGELFF.

The chain couples TRBV20-1 to TRBJ2-1. Germline V gives CDR1 DFQATT, CDR2 SNEGSKA (reference sequence). The CDR3 covers 14 residues. This CDR3 is CSASGTLSYNEQFF.

V and J are TRBV12-3 or TRBV12-4 and TRBJ2-1; as DNA is missing, the TRBD1 call by TCRdb cannot be tested. The CDR3 loop spans 14 amino acids. CDR3 residues: CASSGTGLGNEQFF.

The chain links TRBV6-2 or TRBV6-3 to TRBJ1-2; TCRdb's D gene call, TRBD1, goes unchecked for lack of DNA. Per germline, CDR1 MNHEY and CDR2 SVGEGT. This CDR3 has 14 residues. CDR3 residues: CASSYSTGSHGYTF.

This rearrangement joins TRBV20-1 to TRBJ2-1; absent DNA, TCRdb's TRBD2 call cannot be checked. Germline V gives CDR1 DFQATT, CDR2 SNEGSKA (reference sequence). The CDR3 has 15 residues. CDR3 loop: CSAHMTSGRTGGQFF.

The genes are TRBV3-1 and TRBJ2-2; TCRdb outputs TRBD1, but without DNA this stays unchecked. CDR3 length: 14 residues. Germline V CDR1 and CDR2: LGHDT, YNNKEL (reference sequence). The CDR3 loop reads CASSHPFRGGELFF. Filled out from reference TRBV3-1 and TRBJ2-2, the complete variable domain reads DTAVSQTPKYLVTQMGNDKSIKCEQNLGHDTMYWYKQDSKKFLKIMFSYNNKELIINETVPNRFSPKSPDKAHLNLHINSLELGDSAVYFCASSHPFRGGELFFGEGSRLTVL.

V usage is TRBV28 and J usage is TRBJ1-5. CDR1 and CDR2 from the germline V gene are MDHEN and SYDVKM. The CDR3 is made up of 12 amino acids. CDR3 sequence reads: CASSQGGQPQHF.

CDR3: CASSMLRITDTQYF. The V gene is TRBV19, the J gene TRBJ2-3. Looked up from germline, CDR1 is LNHDA and CDR2 is SQIVND (reference sequence). This CDR3 is built from 14 residues.

The chain links TRBV13 to TRBJ2-5; the TRBD1 assignment by TCRdb is unverifiable without DNA. This CDR3 contains 13 residues. CDR1 PRHDT and CDR2 FYEKMQ come from the germline V gene (reference sequence). The CDR3 region is CASSLVGVETQYF.

The chain combines TRBV12-3 or TRBV12-4 with TRBJ1-2. CDR3 length: 13 amino acids. Here the CDR3 reads CAVFVGKDYGYTF.

V usage is TRBV11-3 and J usage is TRBJ2-2; without DNA, the TCRdb call of TRBD2 cannot be checked. The CDR3 length is 15 residues. Germline V gene data show CDR1 as SGHNT and CDR2 as YENEEA. This CDR3 is CASSLDLPGVRLLFF. Full variable domain (missing parts from reference TRBV11-3 and TRBJ2-2): EAGVVQSPRYKIIEKKQPVAFWCNPISGHNTLYWYLQNLGQGPELLIRYENEEAVDDSQLPKDRFSAERLKGVDSTLKIQPAELGDSAVYLCASSLDLPGVRLLFFGEGSRLTVL.

This CDR3 is CAWSGQGRKTQYF. The V and J genes are TRBV30 and TRBJ2-5; TCRdb proposes TRBD1, but this gene call is untestable without DNA. The CDR3 has 13 residues. Germline V gene sequence: CDR1 GTSNPN, CDR2 SVGIG (reference sequence).

This sequence joins TRBV5-4 and TRBJ2-1; TCRdb indicates TRBD2, and absent DNA this call remains unverified. This CDR3 has 17 amino acids. Germline V lookup: CDR1 SGHNT, CDR2 YYREEE (reference sequence). The CDR3 region is CASSLFVGGSSYNEQFF.

The V and J genes are TRBV12-3 or TRBV12-4 and TRBJ2-3; the D gene TCRdb calls, TRBD1, cannot be checked with no DNA. The CDR3 sequence is 16 residues long. Here the CDR3 reads CASSPPGRGWTDTQYF.

The chain joins TRBV11-2 to TRBJ2-3. The germline V gene has CDR1 SGHAT and CDR2 FQNNGV. The CDR3 is made up of 17 amino acids. CDR3 sequence reads: CASSGRPPADRTDTQYF.

This chain joins TRBV9 and TRBJ2-1. In germline, CDR1 is SGDLS, CDR2 YYNGEE. The CDR3 length is 14 residues. The CDR3 spells CASSPRDSYNEQFF.

The chain recombines TRBV12-3 or TRBV12-4 with TRBJ2-1; as DNA is missing, the TRBD2 call by TCRdb cannot be tested. This CDR3 spans 13 amino acids. The CDR3: CASRRLAGLEQFF.